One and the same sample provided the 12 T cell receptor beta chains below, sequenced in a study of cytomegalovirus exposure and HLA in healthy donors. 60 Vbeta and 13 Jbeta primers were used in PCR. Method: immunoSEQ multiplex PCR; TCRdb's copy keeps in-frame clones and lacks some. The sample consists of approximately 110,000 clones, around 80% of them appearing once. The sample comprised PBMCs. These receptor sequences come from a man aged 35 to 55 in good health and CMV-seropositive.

The CDR3 spells CASSYSGQGANEQYF. The CDR3 bases are TGTGCCAGCAGTTACTCGGGACAGGGGGCTAACGAGCAGTACTTC. The chain couples TRBV6-6 to TRBJ2-7; 12 bases agree with TRBD1. Germline V gives CDR1 MNHNY, CDR2 SVGAGI (reference sequence). This CDR3 spans 15 amino acids. The J segment lost 5 bases and the V segment lost 0 bases, leaving 2 bases of the junction unmatched.

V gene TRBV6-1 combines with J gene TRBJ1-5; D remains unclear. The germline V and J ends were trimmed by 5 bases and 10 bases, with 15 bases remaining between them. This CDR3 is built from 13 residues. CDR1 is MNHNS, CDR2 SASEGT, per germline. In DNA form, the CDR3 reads TGTGCCAGCAGTCTTAACCCCGGAGGTCCCCAGCATTTT. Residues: CASSLNPGGPQHF.

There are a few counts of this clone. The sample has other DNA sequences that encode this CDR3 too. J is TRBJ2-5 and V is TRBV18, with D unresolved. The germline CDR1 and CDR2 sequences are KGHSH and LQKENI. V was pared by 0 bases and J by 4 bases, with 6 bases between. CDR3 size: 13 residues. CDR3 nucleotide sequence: TGTGCCAGCTCACCACCGATGAGAGAGACCCAGTACTTC. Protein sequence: CASSPPMRETQYF.

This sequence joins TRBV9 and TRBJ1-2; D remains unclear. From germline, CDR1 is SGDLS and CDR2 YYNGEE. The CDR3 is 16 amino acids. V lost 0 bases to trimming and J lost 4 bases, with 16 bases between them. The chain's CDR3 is CASSVGRGPGSYGYTF. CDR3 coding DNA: TGTGCCAGCAGCGTAGGGCGGGGTCCCGGTAGCTATGGCTACACCTTC.

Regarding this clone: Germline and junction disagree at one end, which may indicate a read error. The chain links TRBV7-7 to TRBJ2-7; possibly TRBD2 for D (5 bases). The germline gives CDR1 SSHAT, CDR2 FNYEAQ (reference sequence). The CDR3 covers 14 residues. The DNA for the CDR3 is TGTGCTAGCAGCTTAGCCGGGGACTCCTACGAGCAGTACTTC. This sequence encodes CASSLAGDSYEQYF.

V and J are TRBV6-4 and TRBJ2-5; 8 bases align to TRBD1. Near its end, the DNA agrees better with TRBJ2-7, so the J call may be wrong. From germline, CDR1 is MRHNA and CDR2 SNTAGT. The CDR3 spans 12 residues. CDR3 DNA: TGTGCCAGCAGGGACAGGGAGCTCGAGCAGTACTTC. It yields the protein CASRDRELEQYF.

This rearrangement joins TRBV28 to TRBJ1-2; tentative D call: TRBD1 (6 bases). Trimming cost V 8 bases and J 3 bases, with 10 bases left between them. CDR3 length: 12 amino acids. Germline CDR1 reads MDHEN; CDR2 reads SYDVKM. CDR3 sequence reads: CASGGQHYGYTF. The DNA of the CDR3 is TGTGCCAGCGGTGGACAGCACTATGGCTACACCTTC.

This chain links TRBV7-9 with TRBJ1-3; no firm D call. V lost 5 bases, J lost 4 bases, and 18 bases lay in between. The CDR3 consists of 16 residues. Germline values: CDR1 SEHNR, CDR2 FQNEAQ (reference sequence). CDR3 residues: CASSVVERVGGNTIYF. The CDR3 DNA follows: TGTGCCAGCAGCGTCGTGGAGCGGGTAGGCGGAAACACCATATATTTT. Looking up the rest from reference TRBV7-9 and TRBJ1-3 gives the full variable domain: DTGVSQNPRHKITKRGQNVTFRCDPISEHNRLYWYRQTLGQGPEFLTYFQNEAQLEKSRLLSDRFSAERPKGSFSTLEIQRTEQGDSAMYLCASSVVERVGGNTIYFGEGSWLTVV.

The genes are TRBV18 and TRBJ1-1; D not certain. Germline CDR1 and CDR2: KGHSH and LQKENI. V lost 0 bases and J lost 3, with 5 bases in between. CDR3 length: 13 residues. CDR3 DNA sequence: TGTGCCAGCTCACCACCCGGGGACACTGAAGCTTTCTTT. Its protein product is CASSPPGDTEAFF.

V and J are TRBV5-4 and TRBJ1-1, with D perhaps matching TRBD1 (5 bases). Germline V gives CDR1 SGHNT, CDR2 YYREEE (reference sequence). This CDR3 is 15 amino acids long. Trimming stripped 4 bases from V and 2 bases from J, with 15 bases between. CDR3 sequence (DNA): TGTGCCAGCAGCCGGGGGGGGGTCCAAAACACTGAAGCTTTCTTT. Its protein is CASSRGGVQNTEAFF.

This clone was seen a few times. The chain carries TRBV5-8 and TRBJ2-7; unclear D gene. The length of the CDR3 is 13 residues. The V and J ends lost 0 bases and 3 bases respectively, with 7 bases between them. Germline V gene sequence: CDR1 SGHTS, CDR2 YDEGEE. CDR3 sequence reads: CASSLGELYEQYF. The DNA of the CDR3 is TGTGCCAGCAGCTTGGGTGAACTCTACGAGCAGTACTTC.

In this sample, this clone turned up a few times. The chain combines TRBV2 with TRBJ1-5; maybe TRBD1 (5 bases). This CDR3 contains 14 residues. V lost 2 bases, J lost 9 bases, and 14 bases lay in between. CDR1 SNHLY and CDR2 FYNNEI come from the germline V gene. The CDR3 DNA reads TGTGCCAGCAGTGAATCGGGAGGGGTCGGGCCCCAGCATTTT. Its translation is CASSESGGVGPQHF.